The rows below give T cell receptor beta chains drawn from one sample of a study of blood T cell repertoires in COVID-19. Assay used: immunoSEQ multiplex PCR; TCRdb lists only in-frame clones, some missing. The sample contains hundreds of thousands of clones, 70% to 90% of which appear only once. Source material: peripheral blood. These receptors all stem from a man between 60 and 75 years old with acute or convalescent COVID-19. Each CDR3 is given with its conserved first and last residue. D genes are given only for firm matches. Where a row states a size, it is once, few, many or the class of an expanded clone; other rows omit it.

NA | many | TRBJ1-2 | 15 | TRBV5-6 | CASSPSGGTFYGYTF | TGTGCCAGCAGCCCGAGCGGGGGGACCTTCTATGGCTACACCTTC
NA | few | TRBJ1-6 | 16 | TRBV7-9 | CASSGPGTISHSPLHF | TGTGCCAGCAGCGGCCCCGGGACAATAAGTCATTCACCCCTCCACTTT
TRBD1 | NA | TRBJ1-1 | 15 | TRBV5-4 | CASSHQTGMNTEAFF | TGTGCCAGCAGCCATCAGACAGGGATGAACACTGAAGCTTTCTTT
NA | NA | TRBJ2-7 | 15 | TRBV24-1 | CATSLFRGATYEQYF | TGTGCCACCAGTTTGTTCCGCGGGGCCACCTACGAGCAGTACTTC
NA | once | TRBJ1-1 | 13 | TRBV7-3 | CASRRGVNTEAFF | TGTGCCAGCAGAAGAGGCGTGAACACTGAAGCTTTCTTT
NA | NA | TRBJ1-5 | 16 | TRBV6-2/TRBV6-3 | CASSYGAAYSNQPQHF | TGTGCCAGCAGTTACGGGGCTGCCTATAGCAATCAGCCCCAGCATTTT
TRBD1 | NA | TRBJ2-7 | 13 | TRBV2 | CASSLGQGVEQYF | TGTGCCAGCAGTTTGGGACAGGGGGTCGAGCAGTACTTC
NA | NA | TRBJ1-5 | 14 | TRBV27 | CASSLDSRAWPQHF | TGTGCCAGCAGTCTCGACAGCCGAGCATGGCCCCAGCATTTT
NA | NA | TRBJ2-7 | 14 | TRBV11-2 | CASRARAASYEQYF | TGTGCCAGCAGGGCTCGAGCAGCGAGCTACGAGCAGTACTTC
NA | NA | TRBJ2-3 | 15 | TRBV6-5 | CASSSLDHSTDTQYF | TGTGCCAGCAGCTCCCTAGACCATAGCACAGATACGCAGTATTTT
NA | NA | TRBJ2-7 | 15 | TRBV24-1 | CATSDSGHRSYEQYF | TGTGCCACCAGTGATTCCGGACACAGATCCTACGAGCAGTACTTC
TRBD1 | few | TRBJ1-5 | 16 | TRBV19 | CASKRTGVYSNQPQHF | TGTGCCAGTAAGAGGACAGGGGTCTATAGCAATCAGCCCCAGCATTTT
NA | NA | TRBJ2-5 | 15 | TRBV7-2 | CASSLGRGAGETQYF | TGTGCCAGCAGCTTAGGTCGGGGGGCAGGAGAGACCCAGTACTTC
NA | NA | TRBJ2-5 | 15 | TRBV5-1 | CASSLFGRGQETQYF | TGCGCCAGCAGCTTATTCGGGCGGGGCCAAGAGACCCAGTACTTC
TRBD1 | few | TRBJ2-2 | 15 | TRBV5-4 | CASSLGQGATGELFF | TGTGCCAGCAGCCTAGGACAGGGGGCAACCGGGGAGCTGTTTTTT
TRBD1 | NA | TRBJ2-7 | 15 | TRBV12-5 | CASGSRGQGANEQYF | TGTGCTAGTGGTTCCCGCGGACAGGGTGCCAACGAGCAGTACTTC
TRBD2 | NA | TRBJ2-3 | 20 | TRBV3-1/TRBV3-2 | CASSQDGLAGPRVGTDTQYF | TGTGCCAGCAGCCAAGATGGGCTAGCGGGGCCACGAGTCGGCACAGATACGCAGTATTTT
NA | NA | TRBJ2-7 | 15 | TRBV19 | CASSDSRGTSYEQYF | TGTGCCAGTAGTGACAGTAGGGGGACAAGCTACGAGCAGTACTTC
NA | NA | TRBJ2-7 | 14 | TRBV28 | CASSLGGGNYEQYF | TGTGCCAGCAGCCTGGGGGGGGGCAACTACGAGCAGTACTTC
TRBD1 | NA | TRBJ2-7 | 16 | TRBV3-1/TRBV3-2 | CASSQDPRQGDHEQYF | TGTGCCAGCAGCCAAGACCCCCGACAGGGGGACCACGAGCAGTACTTC
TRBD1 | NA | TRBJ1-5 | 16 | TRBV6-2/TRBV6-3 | CASSDGTGGAYQPQHF | TGTGCCAGCAGCGACGGGACAGGGGGCGCGTACCAGCCCCAGCATTTT
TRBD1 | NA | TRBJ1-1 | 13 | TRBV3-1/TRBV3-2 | CASSQWTGTEAFF | TGTGCCAGCAGCCAGTGGACAGGGACTGAAGCTTTCTTT
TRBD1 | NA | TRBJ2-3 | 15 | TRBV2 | CASRKQGARTDTQYF | TGTGCCAGCAGAAAACAGGGGGCTCGCACAGATACGCAGTATTTT
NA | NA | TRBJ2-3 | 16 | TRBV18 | CASSLQRVGSTDTQYF | TGTGCCAGCTCACTTCAGCGGGTCGGATCCACAGATACGCAGTATTTT
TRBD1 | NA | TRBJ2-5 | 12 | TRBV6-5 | CATGDSQETQYF | TGTGCCACCGGGGACAGCCAAGAGACCCAGTACTTC
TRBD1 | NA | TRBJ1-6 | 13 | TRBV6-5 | CASTGRGLSPLHF | TGTGCCAGCACCGGCAGGGGGCTCTCACCCCTCCACTTT
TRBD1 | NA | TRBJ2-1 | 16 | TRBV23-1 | CASSQRSQGAVNEQFF | TGCGCCAGCAGTCAACGTTCCCAGGGGGCCGTCAATGAGCAGTTCTTC
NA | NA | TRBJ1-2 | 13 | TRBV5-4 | CASSLAVNYGYTF | TGTGCCAGCAGCTTGGCGGTAAACTATGGCTACACCTTC
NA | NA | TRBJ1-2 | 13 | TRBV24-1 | CATSDFRGYGYTF | TGTGCCACCAGTGATTTCCGGGGCTATGGCTACACCTTC
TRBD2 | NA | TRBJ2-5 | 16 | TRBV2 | CASSQARGGARETQYF | TGTGCCAGCAGTCAGGCCCGCGGGGGGGCCCGGGAGACCCAGTACTTC
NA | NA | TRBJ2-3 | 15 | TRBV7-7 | CASSLGGRAGDTQYF | TGTGCCAGCAGCTTAGGGGGCAGGGCCGGGGATACGCAGTATTTT
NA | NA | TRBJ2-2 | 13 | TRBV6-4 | CASSARVSGELFF | TGTGCCAGCAGTGCCAGGGTTTCCGGGGAGCTGTTTTTT
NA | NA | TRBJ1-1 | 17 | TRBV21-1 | CASSSVREETLNTEAFF | TGTGCCAGCAGCTCTGTCCGGGAGGAGACACTGAACACTGAAGCTTTCTTT
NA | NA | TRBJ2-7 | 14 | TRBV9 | CASSAGDADYEQYF | TGTGCCAGCAGCGCAGGGGACGCCGACTACGAGCAGTACTTC
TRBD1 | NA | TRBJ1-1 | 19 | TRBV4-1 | CASSQALSGTGVKYTEAFF | TGCGCCAGCAGCCAAGCCCTATCCGGGACAGGGGTTAAGTACACTGAAGCTTTCTTT
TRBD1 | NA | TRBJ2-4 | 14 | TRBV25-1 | CASSGTGNKNIQYF | TGTGCCAGCAGTGGGACAGGGAACAAAAACATTCAGTACTTC
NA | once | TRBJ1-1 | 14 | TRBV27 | CASSFGQVNTEAFF | TGTGCCAGCAGTTTCGGACAAGTGAACACTGAAGCTTTCTTT
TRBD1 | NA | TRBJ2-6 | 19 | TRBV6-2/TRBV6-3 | CASSLGDRAITSGANVLTF | TGTGCCAGCAGTCTCGGGGACAGGGCTATAACTTCTGGGGCCAACGTCCTGACTTTC
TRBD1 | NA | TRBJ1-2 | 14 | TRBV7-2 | CASSPRQGNYGYTF | TGTGCCAGCAGCCCCCGACAGGGGAACTATGGCTACACCTTC
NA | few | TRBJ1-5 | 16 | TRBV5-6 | CASSFYTNPSNQPQHF | TGTGCCAGCAGCTTTTACACCAACCCTAGCAATCAGCCCCAGCATTTT
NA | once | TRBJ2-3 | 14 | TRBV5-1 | CASAMSTGTDTQYF | TGCGCCAGCGCAATGTCGACAGGCACAGATACGCAGTATTTT